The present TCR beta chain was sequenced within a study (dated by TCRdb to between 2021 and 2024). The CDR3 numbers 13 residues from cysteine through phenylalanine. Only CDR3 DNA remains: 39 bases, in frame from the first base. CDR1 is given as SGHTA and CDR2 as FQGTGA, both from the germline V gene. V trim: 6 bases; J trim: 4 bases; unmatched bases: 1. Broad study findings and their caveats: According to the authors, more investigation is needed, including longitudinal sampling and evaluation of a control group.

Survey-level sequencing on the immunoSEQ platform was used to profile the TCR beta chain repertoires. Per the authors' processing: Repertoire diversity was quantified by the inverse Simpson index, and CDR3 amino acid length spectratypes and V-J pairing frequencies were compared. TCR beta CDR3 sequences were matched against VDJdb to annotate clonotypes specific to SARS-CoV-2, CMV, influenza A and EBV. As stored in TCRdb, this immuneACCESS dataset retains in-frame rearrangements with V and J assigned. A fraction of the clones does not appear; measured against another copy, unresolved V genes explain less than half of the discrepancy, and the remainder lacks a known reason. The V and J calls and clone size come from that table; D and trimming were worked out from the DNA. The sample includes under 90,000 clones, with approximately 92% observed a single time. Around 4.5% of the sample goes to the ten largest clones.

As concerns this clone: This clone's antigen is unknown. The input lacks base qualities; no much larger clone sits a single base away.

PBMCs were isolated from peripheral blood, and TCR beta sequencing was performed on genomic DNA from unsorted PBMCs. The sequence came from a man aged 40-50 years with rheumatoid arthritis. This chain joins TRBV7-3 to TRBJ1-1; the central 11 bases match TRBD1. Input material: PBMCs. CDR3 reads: CASRGQGGTEAFF. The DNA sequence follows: TGTGCCAGCAGGGGACAGGGGGGCACTGAAGCTTTCTTT.